This is a list of T cell receptor beta chains from one sample in a study of T cell repertoires in cytomegalovirus infection. Each CDR3 protein gets one entry after TCRdb re-called the reads with MiXCR. Of about 530,000 distinct CDR3 sequences in the sample, 26% were seen once. Material: PBMCs. These receptors all stem from a human donor in good health (CMV status not recorded). Some clones in this sample may be carry-over from other donors' samples. Each CDR3 is given with its conserved first and last residue. The D gene is left open where the match is weak. Only part of the rows carry a size: once, few, many, or a class if the clone is expanded.

j_call: TRBJ2-1
d_call: .
clone_size: few
v_call: TRBV11-2
cdr3_aa: CASSLGLRSAARYEQFF
cdr3_nt: TGTGCCAGCAGCTTAGGCCTTCGATCGGCAGCTCGCTATGAGCAGTTCTTC

j_call: TRBJ2-5
d_call: TRBD2
clone_size: .
v_call: TRBV5-4
cdr3_aa: CASKLAGVQETQYF
cdr3_nt: TGTGCCAGCAAGCTAGCGGGGGTACAAGAGACCCAGTACTTC

j_call: TRBJ2-4
d_call: TRBD1
clone_size: .
v_call: TRBV29-1
cdr3_aa: CSAETGGDIQYF
cdr3_nt: TGCAGCGCAGAGACAGGGGGGGACATTCAGTACTTC

j_call: TRBJ2-2
d_call: .
clone_size: .
v_call: TRBV7-3
cdr3_aa: CASSPFYTGELFF
cdr3_nt: TGTGCCAGCAGCCCTTTCTACACCGGGGAGCTGTTTTTT

j_call: TRBJ1-2
d_call: .
clone_size: few
v_call: TRBV28
cdr3_aa: CASSLGGRGVRSNYGYTF
cdr3_nt: TGTGCCAGCAGTTTAGGTGGCAGGGGCGTCCGTTCTAACTATGGCTACACCTTC

j_call: TRBJ1-1
d_call: .
clone_size: few
v_call: TRBV12-3/TRBV12-4
cdr3_aa: CASSGDVRNTEAFF
cdr3_nt: TGTGCCAGCAGCGGGGACGTTCGGAACACTGAAGCTTTCTTT

j_call: TRBJ1-4
d_call: TRBD1
clone_size: .
v_call: TRBV5-1
cdr3_aa: CASSLGQTGGTEKLFF
cdr3_nt: TGCGCCAGCAGCTTGGGTCAAACAGGGGGCACCGAAAAACTGTTTTTT

j_call: TRBJ1-1
d_call: .
clone_size: .
v_call: TRBV4-1
cdr3_aa: CASSQERRSLGTEAFF
cdr3_nt: TGCGCCAGCAGCCAAGAGAGGCGGTCTTTGGGCACTGAAGCTTTCTTT

j_call: TRBJ2-5
d_call: TRBD1
clone_size: .
v_call: TRBV20-1
cdr3_aa: CSARQGAQETQYF
cdr3_nt: TGCAGTGCTAGACAGGGGGCTCAAGAGACCCAGTACTTC

j_call: TRBJ2-1
d_call: TRBD2
clone_size: many
v_call: TRBV7-2
cdr3_aa: CASSMGGGSGRVGHNEQFF
cdr3_nt: TGTGCCAGCAGCATGGGGGGGGGTAGCGGGAGGGTCGGGCACAATGAGCAGTTCTTC

j_call: TRBJ1-1
d_call: .
clone_size: .
v_call: TRBV30
cdr3_aa: CAWSGKGTEAFF
cdr3_nt: TGTGCCTGGTCAGGGAAAGGCACTGAAGCTTTCTTT

j_call: TRBJ1-2
d_call: TRBD1
clone_size: many
v_call: TRBV12-3/TRBV12-4
cdr3_aa: CASSQPPGQGSYGYTF
cdr3_nt: TGTGCCAGCAGTCAACCGCCGGGACAGGGATCCTATGGCTACACCTTC

j_call: TRBJ2-1
d_call: .
clone_size: .
v_call: TRBV7-9
cdr3_aa: CASSLASRVFNEQFF
cdr3_nt: TGTGCCAGCAGCTTAGCGTCCAGGGTTTTCAATGAGCAGTTCTTC

j_call: TRBJ1-4
d_call: .
clone_size: few
v_call: TRBV20-1
cdr3_aa: CSARDFLQSGREKLFF
cdr3_nt: TGCAGTGCTAGAGATTTTCTCCAGAGTGGGCGAGAAAAACTGTTTTTT

j_call: TRBJ2-4
d_call: TRBD1
clone_size: many
v_call: TRBV4-1
cdr3_aa: CASSQESDRGSAKNIQYF
cdr3_nt: TGCGCCAGCAGCCAAGAATCGGACAGGGGATCAGCCAAAAACATTCAGTACTTC

j_call: TRBJ2-3
d_call: .
clone_size: .
v_call: TRBV18
cdr3_aa: CASSPPRQGGRTDTQYF
cdr3_nt: TGTGCCAGCTCACCACCCCGACAGGGAGGGCGGACAGATACGCAGTATTTT

j_call: TRBJ2-5
d_call: TRBD2
clone_size: few
v_call: TRBV12-3/TRBV12-4
cdr3_aa: CASSLVTSGEQETQYF
cdr3_nt: TGTGCCAGCAGCCTCGTGACTAGCGGGGAGCAAGAGACCCAGTACTTC

j_call: TRBJ1-1
d_call: .
clone_size: .
v_call: TRBV4-1
cdr3_aa: CASSRGAGDTEAFF
cdr3_nt: TGCGCCAGCAGCCGAGGCGCTGGGGACACTGAAGCTTTCTTT

j_call: TRBJ1-1
d_call: .
clone_size: .
v_call: TRBV2
cdr3_aa: CASSRYSTEAFF
cdr3_nt: TGTGCCAGCAGCCGATATTCCACTGAAGCTTTCTTT

j_call: TRBJ2-1
d_call: TRBD2
clone_size: .
v_call: TRBV29-1
cdr3_aa: CSVEAPLARSEQFF
cdr3_nt: TGCAGCGTTGAGGCCCCACTAGCGCGAAGTGAGCAGTTCTTC

j_call: TRBJ1-6
d_call: .
clone_size: few
v_call: TRBV30
cdr3_aa: CAWSGGTVANSPLHF
cdr3_nt: TGTGCCTGGAGCGGCGGGACGGTTGCCAATTCACCCCTCCACTTT

j_call: TRBJ2-2
d_call: TRBD2
clone_size: many
v_call: TRBV7-8
cdr3_aa: CASSLGLARLNTGELFF
cdr3_nt: TGTGCCAGCAGCTTGGGACTAGCGAGACTTAACACCGGGGAGCTGTTTTTT

j_call: TRBJ1-1
d_call: TRBD1
clone_size: many
v_call: TRBV6-2/TRBV6-3
cdr3_aa: CASRPGQGRTEAFF
cdr3_nt: TGTGCCAGCAGACCGGGACAGGGGAGGACTGAAGCTTTCTTT

j_call: TRBJ2-7
d_call: TRBD1
clone_size: .
v_call: TRBV10-3
cdr3_aa: CAISEPDRTYEQYF
cdr3_nt: TGTGCCATCAGTGAACCGGACAGGACCTACGAGCAGTACTTC

j_call: TRBJ2-1
d_call: .
clone_size: many
v_call: TRBV12-3/TRBV12-4
cdr3_aa: CASSLGNEQFF
cdr3_nt: TGTGCCAGCAGCTTAGGCAATGAGCAGTTCTTC

j_call: TRBJ2-2
d_call: TRBD1
clone_size: .
v_call: TRBV12-3/TRBV12-4
cdr3_aa: CASRRTGGGTGELFF
cdr3_nt: TGTGCCAGCAGACGGACAGGGGGCGGAACCGGGGAGCTGTTTTTT

j_call: TRBJ1-2
d_call: .
clone_size: many
v_call: TRBV7-2
cdr3_aa: CASSPNQSPYGYTF
cdr3_nt: TGTGCCAGCAGCCCGAATCAGTCTCCCTATGGCTACACCTTC

j_call: TRBJ2-7
d_call: .
clone_size: once
v_call: TRBV28
cdr3_aa: CASSSGTAFSYEQYF
cdr3_nt: TGTGCCAGCAGTTCCGGGACGGCCTTTTCCTACGAGCAGTACTTC

j_call: TRBJ1-2
d_call: .
clone_size: .
v_call: TRBV7-9
cdr3_aa: CASSFMGANGYTF
cdr3_nt: TGTGCCAGCAGCTTCATGGGGGCTAATGGCTACACCTTC

j_call: TRBJ2-3
d_call: .
clone_size: .
v_call: TRBV28
cdr3_aa: CASSGGAQAGTDTQYF
cdr3_nt: TGTGCCAGTTCTGGGGGGGCGCAGGCAGGCACAGATACGCAGTATTTT

j_call: TRBJ2-1
d_call: .
clone_size: .
v_call: TRBV12-3/TRBV12-4
cdr3_aa: CASSLIRDEQFF
cdr3_nt: TGTGCCAGCAGTTTAATAAGGGATGAGCAGTTCTTC

j_call: TRBJ2-2
d_call: .
clone_size: few
v_call: TRBV12-3/TRBV12-4
cdr3_aa: CASIEGAGELFF
cdr3_nt: TGTGCCAGCATCGAGGGGGCCGGGGAGCTGTTTTTT

j_call: TRBJ2-3
d_call: TRBD2
clone_size: .
v_call: TRBV6-5
cdr3_aa: CASGSGRIGDTQYF
cdr3_nt: TGTGCCAGCGGGAGCGGGAGAATAGGAGATACGCAGTATTTT

j_call: TRBJ2-7
d_call: .
clone_size: few
v_call: TRBV27
cdr3_aa: CASSLIGLPSYEQYF
cdr3_nt: TGTGCCAGCAGTTTAATCGGTCTACCCTCCTACGAGCAGTACTTC

j_call: TRBJ1-2
d_call: TRBD1
clone_size: few
v_call: TRBV25-1
cdr3_aa: CASSELRDRESGNGYTF
cdr3_nt: TGTGCCAGCAGTGAACTCCGGGACAGGGAATCGGGGAATGGCTACACCTTC

j_call: TRBJ2-7
d_call: TRBD2
clone_size: few
v_call: TRBV28
cdr3_aa: CASSPTNPGLAGGLFHEQYF
cdr3_nt: TGTGCCAGCAGTCCTACGAACCCGGGACTAGCGGGAGGATTATTCCACGAGCAGTACTTC

j_call: TRBJ2-7
d_call: .
clone_size: few
v_call: TRBV5-1
cdr3_aa: CASSLATRSYEQYF
cdr3_nt: TGCGCCAGCAGCTTGGCTACCAGAAGCTACGAGCAGTACTTC

j_call: TRBJ1-5
d_call: .
clone_size: .
v_call: TRBV28
cdr3_aa: CASSFSIRPQHF
cdr3_nt: TGTGCCAGCAGTTTTTCAATTAGGCCCCAGCATTTT

j_call: TRBJ2-5
d_call: .
clone_size: .
v_call: TRBV15
cdr3_aa: CATSVKTAPQYF
cdr3_nt: TGTGCCACCAGCGTAAAGACCGCCCCCCAGTACTTC

j_call: TRBJ2-7
d_call: .
clone_size: few
v_call: TRBV4-2
cdr3_aa: CASSPLDLSSYEQYF
cdr3_nt: TGTGCCAGCAGCCCGTTGGACCTGAGCTCCTACGAGCAGTACTTC

j_call: TRBJ2-3
d_call: .
clone_size: .
v_call: TRBV11-2
cdr3_aa: CASSSGRYRRTDTQYF
cdr3_nt: TGTGCCAGCAGCTCCGGGCGGTACCGTAGGACAGATACGCAGTATTTT

j_call: TRBJ2-4
d_call: TRBD1
clone_size: few
v_call: TRBV6-6
cdr3_aa: CASSETGGGNIQYF
cdr3_nt: TGTGCCAGCAGTGAGACAGGGGGAGGGAACATTCAGTACTTC

j_call: TRBJ2-3
d_call: TRBD2
clone_size: many
v_call: TRBV7-2
cdr3_aa: CASTEGLAGTDTQYF
cdr3_nt: TGTGCCAGCACCGAAGGACTAGCGGGAACAGATACGCAGTATTTT

j_call: TRBJ1-1
d_call: .
clone_size: .
v_call: TRBV19
cdr3_aa: CASTTSNTEAFF
cdr3_nt: TGTGCCAGTACCACCTCGAACACTGAAGCTTTCTTT

j_call: TRBJ1-3
d_call: .
clone_size: many
v_call: TRBV7-8
cdr3_aa: CASSLLRSGNTIYF
cdr3_nt: TGTGCCAGCAGCCTCCTGAGGTCTGGAAACACCATATATTTT

j_call: TRBJ2-1
d_call: TRBD2
clone_size: .
v_call: TRBV24-1
cdr3_aa: CATSLAGGMEQFF
cdr3_nt: TGTGCCACCAGCCTAGCGGGAGGGATGGAGCAGTTCTTC

j_call: TRBJ2-1
d_call: .
clone_size: .
v_call: TRBV5-1
cdr3_aa: CASSFRESNEQFF
cdr3_nt: TGCGCCAGCAGCTTCAGGGAATCCAATGAGCAGTTCTTC

j_call: TRBJ2-2
d_call: TRBD2
clone_size: few
v_call: TRBV7-2
cdr3_aa: CASSRQGGRMYTGELFF
cdr3_nt: TGTGCCAGCAGCCGGCAGGGCGGGAGGATGTACACCGGGGAGCTGTTTTTT

j_call: TRBJ2-7
d_call: .
clone_size: few
v_call: TRBV7-9
cdr3_aa: CASSSQWGGTVTYEQYF
cdr3_nt: TGTGCCAGCAGCTCCCAATGGGGGGGGACAGTAACCTACGAGCAGTACTTC

j_call: TRBJ2-1
d_call: TRBD2
clone_size: .
v_call: TRBV11-2
cdr3_aa: CASSFLSGGPLNEQFF
cdr3_nt: TGTGCCAGCAGCTTCCTGTCGGGAGGGCCTCTCAATGAGCAGTTCTTC

j_call: TRBJ2-2
d_call: TRBD1
clone_size: .
v_call: TRBV7-2
cdr3_aa: CAHATTGSNTGELFF
cdr3_nt: TGTGCACACGCAACGACAGGGTCGAACACCGGGGAGCTGTTTTTT

j_call: TRBJ2-1
d_call: .
clone_size: .
v_call: TRBV7-9
cdr3_aa: CASSPPAGTPKGNEQFF
cdr3_nt: TGTGCCAGCAGCCCCCCCGCCGGGACTCCTAAGGGAAATGAGCAGTTCTTC

j_call: TRBJ2-1
d_call: .
clone_size: .
v_call: TRBV7-9
cdr3_aa: CASNVLVHEQFF
cdr3_nt: TGTGCCAGCAACGTACTAGTCCATGAGCAGTTCTTC

j_call: TRBJ2-4
d_call: .
clone_size: few
v_call: TRBV29-1
cdr3_aa: CSVTSLSKNIQYF
cdr3_nt: TGCAGCGTGACTAGTTTGTCCAAAAACATTCAGTACTTC

j_call: TRBJ2-1
d_call: .
clone_size: few
v_call: TRBV5-4
cdr3_aa: CASSEPGRYEQFF
cdr3_nt: TGTGCCTCGAGTGAACCCGGGAGATATGAGCAGTTCTTC

j_call: TRBJ1-3
d_call: .
clone_size: .
v_call: TRBV29-1
cdr3_aa: CSVEVGQSGNTIYF
cdr3_nt: TGCAGCGTTGAGGTCGGCCAGTCTGGAAACACCATATATTTT

j_call: TRBJ2-2
d_call: .
clone_size: few
v_call: TRBV20-1
cdr3_aa: CSGARPNTGELFF
cdr3_nt: TGCAGTGGTGCGCGCCCGAACACCGGGGAGCTGTTTTTT

j_call: TRBJ1-2
d_call: .
clone_size: many
v_call: TRBV7-2
cdr3_aa: CASSPRTPNYGYTF
cdr3_nt: TGTGCCAGCAGCCCCCGAACACCTAACTATGGCTACACCTTC

j_call: TRBJ1-6
d_call: TRBD1
clone_size: .
v_call: TRBV3-1
cdr3_aa: CASSQERTGNSPLHF
cdr3_nt: TGTGCCAGCAGCCAAGAAAGGACAGGGAACTCACCCCTCCACTTT